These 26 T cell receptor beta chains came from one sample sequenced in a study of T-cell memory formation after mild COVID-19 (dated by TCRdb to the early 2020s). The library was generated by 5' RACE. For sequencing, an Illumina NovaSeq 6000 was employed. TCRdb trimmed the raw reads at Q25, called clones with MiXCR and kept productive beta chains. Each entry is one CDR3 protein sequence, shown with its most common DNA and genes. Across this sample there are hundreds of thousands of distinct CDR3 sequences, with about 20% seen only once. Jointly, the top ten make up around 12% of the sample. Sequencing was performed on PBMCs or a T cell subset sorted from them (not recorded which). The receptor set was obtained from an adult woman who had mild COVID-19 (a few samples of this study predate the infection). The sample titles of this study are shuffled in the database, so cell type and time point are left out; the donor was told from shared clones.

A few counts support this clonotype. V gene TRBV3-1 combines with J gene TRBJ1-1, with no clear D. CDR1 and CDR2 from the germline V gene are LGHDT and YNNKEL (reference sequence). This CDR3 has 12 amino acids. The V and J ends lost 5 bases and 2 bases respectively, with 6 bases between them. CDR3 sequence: CASSWANTEAFF. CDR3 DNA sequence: TGTGCCAGCAGCTGGGCCAACACTGAAGCTTTCTTT.

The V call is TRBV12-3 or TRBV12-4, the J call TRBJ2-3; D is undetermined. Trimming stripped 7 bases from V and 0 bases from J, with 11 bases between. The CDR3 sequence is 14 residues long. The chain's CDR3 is CASKYGGSTDTQYF. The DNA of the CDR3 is TGTGCCAGCAAATACGGCGGTAGCACAGATACGCAGTATTTT.

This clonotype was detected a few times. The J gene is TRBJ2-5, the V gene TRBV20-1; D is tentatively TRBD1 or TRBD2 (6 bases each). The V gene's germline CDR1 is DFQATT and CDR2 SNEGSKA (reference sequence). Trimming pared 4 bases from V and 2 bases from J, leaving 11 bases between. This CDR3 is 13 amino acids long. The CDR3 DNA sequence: TGCAGTGCTACGCCGGGGGCACAAGAGACCCAGTACTTC. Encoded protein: CSATPGAQETQYF.

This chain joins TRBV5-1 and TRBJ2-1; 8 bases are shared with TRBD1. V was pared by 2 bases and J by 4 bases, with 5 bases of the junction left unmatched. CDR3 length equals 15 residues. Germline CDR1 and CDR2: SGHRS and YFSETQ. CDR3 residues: CASSFRDRQYNEQFF. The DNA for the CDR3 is TGCGCCAGCAGCTTCCGGGACAGGCAATACAATGAGCAGTTCTTC.

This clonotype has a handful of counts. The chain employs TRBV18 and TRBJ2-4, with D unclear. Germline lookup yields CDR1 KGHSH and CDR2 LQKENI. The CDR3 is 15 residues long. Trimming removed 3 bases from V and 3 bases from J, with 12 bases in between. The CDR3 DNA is TGTGCCAGCTCACCCCCCTCTCGAGACAAAAACATTCAGTACTTC. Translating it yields CASSPPSRDKNIQYF.

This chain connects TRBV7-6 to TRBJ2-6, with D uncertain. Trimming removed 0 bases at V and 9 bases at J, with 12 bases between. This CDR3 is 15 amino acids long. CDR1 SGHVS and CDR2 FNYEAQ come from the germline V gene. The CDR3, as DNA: TGTGCCAGCAGCTTAGCTTCCAAGGGCCGCAACGTCCTGACTTTC. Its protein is CASSLASKGRNVLTF.

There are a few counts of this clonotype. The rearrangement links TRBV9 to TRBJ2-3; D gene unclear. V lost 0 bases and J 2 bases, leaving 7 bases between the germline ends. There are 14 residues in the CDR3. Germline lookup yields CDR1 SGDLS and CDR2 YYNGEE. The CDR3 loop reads CASSVASYTDTQYF. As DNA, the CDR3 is TGTGCCAGCAGCGTAGCTAGTTACACAGATACGCAGTATTTT.

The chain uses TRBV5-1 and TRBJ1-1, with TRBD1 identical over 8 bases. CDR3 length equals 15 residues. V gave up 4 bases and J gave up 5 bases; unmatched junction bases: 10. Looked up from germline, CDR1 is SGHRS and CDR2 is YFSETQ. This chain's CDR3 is CASSTTRTGLTEAFF. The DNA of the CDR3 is TGCGCCAGCAGCACAACCAGGACAGGGCTTACTGAAGCTTTCTTT. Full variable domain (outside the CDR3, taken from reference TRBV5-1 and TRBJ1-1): KAGVTQTPRYLIKTRGQQVTLSCSPISGHRSVSWYQQTPGQGLQFLFEYFSETQRNKGNFPGRFSGRQFSNSRSEMNVSTLELGDSALYLCASSTTRTGLTEAFFGQGTRLTVV.

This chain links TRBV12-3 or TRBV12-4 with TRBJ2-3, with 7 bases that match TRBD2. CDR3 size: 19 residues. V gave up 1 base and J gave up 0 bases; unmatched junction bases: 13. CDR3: CASSLGFPLADPSTDTQYF. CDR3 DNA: TGTGCCAGCAGTTTAGGCTTCCCCCTAGCGGACCCTAGCACAGATACGCAGTATTTT.

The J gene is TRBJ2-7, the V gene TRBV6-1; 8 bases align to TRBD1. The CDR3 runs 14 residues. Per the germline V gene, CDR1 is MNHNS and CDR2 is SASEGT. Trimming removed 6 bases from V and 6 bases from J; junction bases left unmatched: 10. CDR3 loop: CASRTGTGYSEQYF. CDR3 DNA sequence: TGTGCCAGCAGGACCGGGACAGGTTACTCCGAGCAGTACTTC.

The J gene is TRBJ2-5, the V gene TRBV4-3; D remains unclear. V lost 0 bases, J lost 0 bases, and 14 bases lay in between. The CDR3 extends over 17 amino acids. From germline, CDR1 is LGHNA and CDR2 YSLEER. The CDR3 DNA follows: TGCGCCAGCAGCCAAGATACCTGGGGTGGAGACCAAGAGACCCAGTACTTC. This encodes CASSQDTWGGDQETQYF.

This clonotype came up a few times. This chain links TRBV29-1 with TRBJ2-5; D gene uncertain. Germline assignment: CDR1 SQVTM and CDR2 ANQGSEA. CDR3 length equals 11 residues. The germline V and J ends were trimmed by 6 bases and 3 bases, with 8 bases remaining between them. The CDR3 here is CSVAAEETQYF. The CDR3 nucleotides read TGCAGCGTGGCGGCGGAAGAGACCCAGTACTTC.

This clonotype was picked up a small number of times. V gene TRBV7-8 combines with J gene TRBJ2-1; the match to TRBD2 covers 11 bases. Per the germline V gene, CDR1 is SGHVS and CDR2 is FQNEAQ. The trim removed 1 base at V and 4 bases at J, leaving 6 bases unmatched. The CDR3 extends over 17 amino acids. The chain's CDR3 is CASSLVGTSGAYNEQFF. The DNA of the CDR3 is TGTGCCAGCAGCTTAGTAGGGACTAGCGGAGCATACAATGAGCAGTTCTTC.

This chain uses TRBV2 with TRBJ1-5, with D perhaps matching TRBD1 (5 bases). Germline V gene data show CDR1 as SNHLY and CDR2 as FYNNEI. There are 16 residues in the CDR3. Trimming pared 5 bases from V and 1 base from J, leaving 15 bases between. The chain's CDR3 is CASSQMGRTSNQPQHF. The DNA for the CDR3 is TGTGCCAGCAGTCAAATGGGACGGACAAGCAATCAGCCCCAGCATTTT.

CDR3 nucleotides: TGCAGCGTTGAAGATCACGTGCGGGGGGTTCCCGGGGAGCTGTTTTTT. It encodes CSVEDHVRGVPGELFF. The V gene is TRBV29-1, the J gene TRBJ2-2; 8 nucleotides line up with TRBD2. The CDR3 runs to 16 residues. Germline CDR1 is SQVTM and CDR2 is ANQGSEA. With V trimmed by 0 bases and J by 6 bases, 9 bases remained unmatched.

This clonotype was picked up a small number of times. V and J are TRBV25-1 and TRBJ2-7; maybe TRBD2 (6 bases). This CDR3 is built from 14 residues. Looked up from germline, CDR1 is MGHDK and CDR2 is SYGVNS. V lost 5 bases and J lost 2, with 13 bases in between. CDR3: CASSLARGTYEQYF. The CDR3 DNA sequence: TGTGCCAGCAGTTTAGCCCGGGGGACCTACGAGCAGTACTTC.

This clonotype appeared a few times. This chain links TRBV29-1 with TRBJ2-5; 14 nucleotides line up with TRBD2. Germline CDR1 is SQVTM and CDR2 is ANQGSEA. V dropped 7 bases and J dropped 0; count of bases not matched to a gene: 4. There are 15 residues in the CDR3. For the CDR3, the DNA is TGCAGCGCGGGACTAGCGGGGGATTACCAAGAGACCCAGTACTTC. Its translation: CSAGLAGDYQETQYF.

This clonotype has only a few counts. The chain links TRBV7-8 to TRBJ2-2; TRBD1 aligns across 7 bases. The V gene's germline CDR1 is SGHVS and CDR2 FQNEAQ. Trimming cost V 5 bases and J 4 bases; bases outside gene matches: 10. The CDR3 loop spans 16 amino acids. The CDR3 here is CASSHSTGTATGELFF. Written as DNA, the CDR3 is TGTGCCAGCAGCCACTCGACCGGGACAGCCACCGGGGAGCTGTTTTTT. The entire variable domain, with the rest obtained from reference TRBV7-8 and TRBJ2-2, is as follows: GAGVSQSPRYKVAKRGQDVALRCDPISGHVSLFWYQQALGQGPEFLTYFQNEAQLDKSGLPSDRFFAERPEGSVSTLKIQRTQQEDSAVYLCASSHSTGTATGELFFGEGSRLTVL.

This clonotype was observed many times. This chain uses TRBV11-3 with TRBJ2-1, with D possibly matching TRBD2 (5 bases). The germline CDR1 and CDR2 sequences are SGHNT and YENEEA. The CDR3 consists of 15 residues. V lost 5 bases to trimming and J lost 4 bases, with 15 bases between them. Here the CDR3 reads CASSQDPSGYNEQFF. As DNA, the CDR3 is TGTGCCAGCAGCCAGGACCCAAGCGGATACAATGAGCAGTTCTTC.

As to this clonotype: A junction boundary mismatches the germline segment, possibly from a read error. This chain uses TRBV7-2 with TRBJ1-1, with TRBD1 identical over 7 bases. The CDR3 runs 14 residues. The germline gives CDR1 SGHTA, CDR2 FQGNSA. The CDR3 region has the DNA TGTGCCAGCAGCGCGGGACAGTGGAACACTGAAGCTTTATTT. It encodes CASSAGQWNTEALF.

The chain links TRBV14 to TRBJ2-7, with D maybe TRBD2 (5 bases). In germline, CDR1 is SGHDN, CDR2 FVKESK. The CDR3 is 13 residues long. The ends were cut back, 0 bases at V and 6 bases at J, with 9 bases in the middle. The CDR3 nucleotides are TGTGCCAGCAGCCAAGAATCCGGGGTCGAGCAGTACTTC. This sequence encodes CASSQESGVEQYF.

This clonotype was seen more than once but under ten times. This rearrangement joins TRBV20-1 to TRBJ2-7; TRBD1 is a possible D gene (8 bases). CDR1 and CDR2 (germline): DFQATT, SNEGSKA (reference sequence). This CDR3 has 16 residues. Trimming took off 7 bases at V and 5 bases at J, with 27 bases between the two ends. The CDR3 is CSVEGGTGILRDEQYF. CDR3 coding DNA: TGCAGTGTTGAGGGAGGGACAGGTATCCTGAGAGACGAGCAGTACTTC.

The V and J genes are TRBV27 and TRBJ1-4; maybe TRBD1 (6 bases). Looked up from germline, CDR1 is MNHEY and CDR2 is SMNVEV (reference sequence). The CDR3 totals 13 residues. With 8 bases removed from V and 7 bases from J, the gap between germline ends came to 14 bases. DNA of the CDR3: TGTGCCAGCGGGATAAAGGGGGGTGAAAAACTGTTTTTT. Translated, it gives CASGIKGGEKLFF.

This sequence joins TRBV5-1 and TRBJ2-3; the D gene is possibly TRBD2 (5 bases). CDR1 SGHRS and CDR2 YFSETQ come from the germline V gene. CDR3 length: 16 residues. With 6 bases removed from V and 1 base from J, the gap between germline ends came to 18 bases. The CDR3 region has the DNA TGCGCCAGCACCCCGTCCGGCGGGTTTGGCACAGATACGCAGTATTTT. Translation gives CASTPSGGFGTDTQYF.

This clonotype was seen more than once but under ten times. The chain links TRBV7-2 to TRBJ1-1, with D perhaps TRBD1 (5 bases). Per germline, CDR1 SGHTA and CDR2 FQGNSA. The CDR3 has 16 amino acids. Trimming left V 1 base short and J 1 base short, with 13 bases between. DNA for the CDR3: TGTGCCAGCAGCTTAGAACCGGGACGGGCGAACACTGAAGCTTTCTTT. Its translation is CASSLEPGRANTEAFF.

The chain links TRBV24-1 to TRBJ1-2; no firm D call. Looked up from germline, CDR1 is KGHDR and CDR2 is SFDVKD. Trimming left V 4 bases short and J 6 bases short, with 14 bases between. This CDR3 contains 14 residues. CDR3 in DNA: TGTGCCACCAGTGACGCGGACGGTTCGGATGGCTACACCTTC. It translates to CATSDADGSDGYTF.